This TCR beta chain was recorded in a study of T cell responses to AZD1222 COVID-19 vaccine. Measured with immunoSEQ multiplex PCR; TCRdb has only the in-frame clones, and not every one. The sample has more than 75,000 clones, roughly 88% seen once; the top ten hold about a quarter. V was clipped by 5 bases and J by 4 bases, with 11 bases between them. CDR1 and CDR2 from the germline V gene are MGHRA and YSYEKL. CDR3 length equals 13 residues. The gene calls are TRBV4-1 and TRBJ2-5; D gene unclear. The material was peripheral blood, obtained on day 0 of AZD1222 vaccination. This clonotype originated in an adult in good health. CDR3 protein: CASSVGFLETQYF. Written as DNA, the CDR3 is TGCGCCAGCAGCGTTGGGTTTTTAGAGACCCAGTACTTC.